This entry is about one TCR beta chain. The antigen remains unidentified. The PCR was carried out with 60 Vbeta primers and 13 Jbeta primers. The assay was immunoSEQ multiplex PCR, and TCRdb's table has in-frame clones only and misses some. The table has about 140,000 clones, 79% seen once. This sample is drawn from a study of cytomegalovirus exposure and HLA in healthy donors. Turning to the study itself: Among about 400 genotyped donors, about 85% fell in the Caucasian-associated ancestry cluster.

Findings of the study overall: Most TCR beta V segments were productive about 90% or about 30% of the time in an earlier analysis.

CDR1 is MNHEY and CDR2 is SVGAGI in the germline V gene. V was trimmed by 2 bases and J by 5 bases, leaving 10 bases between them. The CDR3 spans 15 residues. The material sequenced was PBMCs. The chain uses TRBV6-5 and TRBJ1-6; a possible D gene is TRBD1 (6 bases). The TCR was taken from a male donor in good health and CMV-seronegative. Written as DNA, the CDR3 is TGTGCCAGCAGTTACACGACAGGCGATAATTCACCCCTCCACTTT. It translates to CASSYTTGDNSPLHF.